Below, 16 T cell receptor beta chains from the same sample are listed, as sequenced in a study of T cell repertoires in cytomegalovirus infection. One entry per CDR3 protein, called by TCRdb with MiXCR from the reads. The repertoire holds some 800,000 distinct CDR3 sequences, with around a third as singletons. These receptors' targets are unknown. Sample: cultured CD8+ T cells from PBMCs, taken from culture after CMV antigen stimulation. These receptors all come from a human donor in good health (CMV status not recorded). Some clones in this sample may be carry-over from other donors' samples.

This clonotype was recorded many times. The chain has TRBV7-2 and TRBJ2-7; 8 bases are a match to TRBD2. V was clipped by 2 bases and J by 2 bases; unmatched bases: 8. This CDR3 spans 16 amino acids. Germline values: CDR1 SGHTA, CDR2 FQGNSA. The DNA for the CDR3 is TGTGCCAGCAGCTTATCGGGGGGGGCCGGCACCTACGAGCAGTACTTC. Translation gives CASSLSGGAGTYEQYF.

This chain connects TRBV4-3 to TRBJ2-3; 7 nucleotides agree with TRBD2. The CDR3 consists of 15 residues. Looked up from germline, CDR1 is LGHNA and CDR2 is YSLEER. V trimming: 4 bases; J trimming: 2 bases; junction bases outside the gene matches: 6. The CDR3 reads CASSPSGVPTDTQYF. The CDR3 DNA reads as TGCGCCAGCAGCCCTAGCGGAGTTCCCACAGATACGCAGTATTTT.

This chain connects TRBV10-3 to TRBJ1-2, with 7 bases identical to TRBD1. Germline V gives CDR1 ENHRY, CDR2 SYGVKD. The CDR3 length is 15 residues. Trimming at V came to 5 bases and at J to 2 bases, leaving 8 bases not matched to a gene. The CDR3 DNA is TGTGCCATCAGTTCCCGCCGACAGGGAAACTATGGCTACACCTTC. Translation gives CAISSRRQGNYGYTF.

The chain uses TRBV4-1 and TRBJ2-1, with TRBD2 matching over 10 bases. J lost 5 bases, V lost 3 bases, and 7 bases had no gene match. CDR1 and CDR2 (germline): MGHRA, YSYEKL. The CDR3 is 16 residues long. CDR3 loop: CASSQSASGGDNEQFF. CDR3 in DNA: TGCGCCAGCAGCCAGTCCGCTAGCGGGGGAGACAATGAGCAGTTCTTC.

Note on this clonotype: A much larger clone sits a single nucleotide away, making a read error possible. The chain links TRBV12-3 or TRBV12-4 to TRBJ2-7, with 7 bases fitting TRBD1. This CDR3 is 15 amino acids long. CDR3 residues: CANSQPDRYFGEQYF. The CDR3 DNA sequence: TGTGCCAACAGTCAACCGGACAGGTACTTCGGCGAGCAGTACTTC.

The chain links TRBV6-1 to TRBJ1-5; D may be TRBD1 (6 bases). Trimming removed 6 bases at V and 1 base at J, with 16 bases between. This CDR3 is built from 16 residues. Germline CDR1 and CDR2: MNHNS and SASEGT. Here the CDR3 reads CASRESDRRSNQPQHF. DNA of the CDR3: TGTGCCAGCAGGGAAAGTGACAGGCGGAGCAATCAGCCCCAGCATTTT.

The genes are TRBV5-1 and TRBJ1-1; D is unclear. CDR3 size: 14 residues. V lost 5 bases, J lost 1 base, and 12 bases lay in between. Germline CDR1 and CDR2: SGHRS and YFSETQ. CDR3 region: CASRPRTGNTEAFF. In nucleotides, the CDR3 is TGCGCCAGCAGACCTAGGACTGGGAACACTGAAGCTTTCTTT. Combining the CDR3 with reference TRBV5-1 and TRBJ1-1 gives the whole variable domain KAGVTQTPRYLIKTRGQQVTLSCSPISGHRSVSWYQQTPGQGLQFLFEYFSETQRNKGNFPGRFSGRQFSNSRSEMNVSTLELGDSALYLCASRPRTGNTEAFFGQGTRLTVV.

This CDR3 is CAISDPGTGVDGTEAFF. The CDR3 region has the DNA TGTGCCATCAGTGACCCCGGGACAGGGGTTGATGGCACTGAAGCTTTCTTT. The chain combines TRBV10-3 with TRBJ1-1; 10 positions match TRBD1. The CDR3 covers 17 residues. The J segment lost 4 bases and the V segment lost 3 bases, leaving 11 bases of the junction unmatched. Germline CDR1 reads ENHRY; CDR2 reads SYGVKD.

Concerning this clonotype: This CDR3 is missing its conserved last phenylalanine or tryptophan, likely due to a read error. The chain couples TRBV20-1 to TRBJ2-5; D might be TRBD1 or TRBD2, each matching 5 bases. The germline CDR1 and CDR2 sequences are DFQATT and SNEGSKA (reference sequence). The length of the CDR3 is 13 residues. CDR3 nucleotide sequence: TGCAGTGCTCGACCGGGGCGCCAAGGGACCCAGTACCTC. Translating it yields CSARPGRQGTQYL.

This chain links TRBV12-3 or TRBV12-4 with TRBJ2-2; D might be TRBD1 (5 bases). The CDR3 is made up of 14 amino acids. Trimming cost V 6 bases and J 3 bases, with 11 bases left between them. CDR3 sequence: CASRLQGYTGELFF. Written as DNA, the CDR3 is TGTGCCAGCAGGCTCCAGGGTTACACCGGGGAGCTGTTTTTT.

This clonotype was seen repeatedly, ten times or more. The rearrangement uses TRBV27 and TRBJ1-2; D gene uncertain. Trimming removed 3 bases at V and 8 bases at J, with 10 bases between. The germline gives CDR1 MNHEY, CDR2 SMNVEV (reference sequence). The CDR3 has 12 residues. The CDR3 region is CASSFGGGGYTF. The CDR3 bases are TGTGCCAGCAGTTTCGGCGGTGGAGGCTACACCTTC.

The CDR3 DNA reads as TGTGCCAGCGGACAGGGGGTCAATAGGGATGGCTACACCTTC. Translation: CASGQGVNRDGYTF. The chain combines TRBV12-3 or TRBV12-4 with TRBJ1-2, with 10 nucleotides matching TRBD1. V was pared by 8 bases and J by 6 bases, with 9 bases of the junction left unmatched. The CDR3 runs to 14 residues.

This clonotype was counted a few times. The gene calls are TRBV10-3 and TRBJ1-1; D gene ambiguous. Germline CDR1 and CDR2: ENHRY and SYGVKD. This CDR3 has 20 amino acids. Trimming cost V 1 base and J 0 bases, with 24 bases left between them. For the CDR3, the DNA is TGTGCCATCAGTGAGTTCCGCCAGACTGTGGGGATATCTTTGAACACTGAAGCTTTCTTT. Translation: CAISEFRQTVGISLNTEAFF.

The J gene is TRBJ2-3, the V gene TRBV7-6; a weak D match, TRBD1 (6 bases). The CDR3 runs 16 residues. Germline V gives CDR1 SGHVS, CDR2 FNYEAQ. Deletions cut 4 bases from V and 0 bases from J, with 14 bases between. CDR3 protein: CASSSQTGPSTDTQYF. In DNA, the CDR3 is TGTGCCAGCAGCTCCCAGACAGGTCCTAGCACAGATACGCAGTATTTT.

As concerns this clonotype: An end of the junction does not agree with germline; a read error may underlie this. The chain has TRBV12-3 or TRBV12-4 and TRBJ1-3, with D unresolved. The CDR3 has 10 residues. The chain's CDR3 is CVSSENTIYF. The CDR3, as DNA: TGTGTCAGCAGCGAAAACACCATATATTTT.

The chain joins TRBV27 to TRBJ2-7; 9 bases are a match to TRBD1. The germline CDR1 and CDR2 sequences are MNHEY and SMNVEV (reference sequence). The CDR3 loop spans 15 amino acids. Trimming took 5 bases from V and 4 from J; bases not matched to a gene: 9. The chain's CDR3 is CASSDRGGRSYEQYF. For the CDR3, the DNA is TGTGCCAGCAGTGACAGGGGGGGCCGGAGTTACGAGCAGTACTTC.